This TCR beta chain emerged from a study of cytotoxic CD8 clonotypes in ibrutinib-treated CLL. Study context: Across the patients, about a dozen were relapsed/refractory, approximately 15 treatment-naive and about 17 IGHV unmutated.

On this clone itself: Its antigen remains unidentified.

Whole-study results and caveats: Baseline clonality, above age-matched healthy donor levels, tracked circulating CD8+ T-cell counts. Once treatment began, public clonotypes, which were uncommon, contracted or stayed stable.

CDR3 length equals 17 residues. CDR1 is PRHDT, CDR2 FYEKMQ, per germline (reference sequence). V lost 5 bases to trimming and J lost 2 bases; unmatched junction nucleotides: 12. Depths of 1 in 200,000 to 1 in 1 million T cells were the sequencing target. TCRdb keeps only in-frame clones here, not all; method: immunoSEQ multiplex PCR. Of approximately 47,000 clones in the sample, approximately 65% were seen once. The sample was PBMCs, taken after 24 months of ibrutinib treatment. The rearrangement uses TRBV13 and TRBJ2-5; 9 bases are shared with TRBD2. The receptor's source is a human donor with chronic lymphocytic leukemia. CDR3 nucleotide sequence: TGTGCCAGCAGCCTAAGTCGGCGGGGGGGGGCACAAGAGACCCAGTACTTC. Translation gives CASSLSRRGGAQETQYF.